This T cell receptor beta chain was sequenced in a study of blood T cell repertoires in COVID-19. Study context: Both acute and convalescent COVID-19 samples were obtained from the United States, Italy and Spain. From T cells, B-cell-depleted T cells, or PBMCs came the material, which was cDNA or gDNA.

Unmatched junction bases numbered 10, after V lost 6 bases and J lost 4 bases. CDR1 and CDR2 (germline): SGHDN, FVKESK. The CDR3 loop spans 17 amino acids. Authors' methods: Nucleated cell counts were estimated from reference gene primer amplification. Data came from immunoSEQ multiplex PCR; TCRdb stores just in-frame clones and leaves some out. Clonal size and the V and J genes are those of that table, whereas D and trimming came from the DNA. Of 80,000 to 85,000 clones detected, approximately 80% appear once; the ten largest clones hold about an eighth. Sequencing was performed on peripheral blood. The genes are TRBV14 and TRBJ2-3; 13 nucleotides align to TRBD2. The sequence derives from a human donor in a cohort sampled during active COVID-19. The CDR3 nucleotides read TGTGCCAGCAGTGCAAGGCGGACTAGCGGGGGAGCAGATACGCAGTATTTT. Amino acid sequence: CASSARRTSGGADTQYF.